The 26 T cell receptor beta chains in this list originate from one sample, sequenced in a study of CD8+ T cells in alopecia areata. Isolated RNA was reverse transcribed into cDNA used as the sequencing template. Clones were read by immunoSEQ multiplex PCR, and TCRdb kept only the in-frame ones, dropping some. The data hold 120,000 or so clones, with around 45% observed a single time. Sequencing input: NKG2D-low CD8+ T cells sorted from blood. These receptors came from a human donor with alopecia areata.

This chain connects TRBV29-1 to TRBJ2-7; 7 bases map to TRBD2. J lost 5 bases, V lost 4 bases, and 2 bases had no gene match. The CDR3 runs 11 residues. Looked up from germline, CDR1 is SQVTM and CDR2 is ANQGSEA. This CDR3 is CSVGAGDEQYF. DNA of the CDR3: TGCAGCGTTGGTGCGGGGGACGAGCAGTACTTC.

The CDR3: CSAILSYEQYF. CDR3 nucleotides: TGCAGTGCTATTCTCTCCTACGAGCAGTACTTC. This rearrangement joins TRBV20-1 to TRBJ2-7; no clear D. Between the trimmed V and J ends, which lost 4 bases and 0 bases, there was a span of 4 bases. CDR3 length: 11 residues. Germline CDR1 is DFQATT and CDR2 is SNEGSKA (reference sequence).

The rearrangement joins TRBV18 to TRBJ1-1; tentatively, D is TRBD1 (6 bases). The V and J ends lost 3 bases and 7 bases respectively, with 15 bases between them. Germline V gives CDR1 KGHSH, CDR2 LQKENI. The CDR3 runs 14 residues. Written as DNA, the CDR3 is TGTGCCAGCTCACCGCCGACACTGGACAGTGAAGCTTTCTTT. This codes for CASSPPTLDSEAFF. The complete variable domain, with remaining parts taken from reference TRBV18 and TRBJ1-1, reads NAGVMQNPRHLVRRRGQEARLRCSPMKGHSHVYWYRQLPEEGLKFMVYLQKENIIDESGMPKERFSAEFPKEGPSILRIQQVVRGDSAAYFCASSPPTLDSEAFFGQGTRLTVV.

This clone has just a few counts. The chain links TRBV14 to TRBJ2-2, with D possibly TRBD2 on 5 matching bases. The germline V gene has CDR1 SGHDN and CDR2 FVKESK. The CDR3 runs to 19 residues. V lost 0 bases and J lost 4, with 21 bases in between. For the CDR3, the DNA is TGTGCCAGCAGCCAAGACCGGGTTTCTCCGGGATTGGGCACCGGGGAGCTGTTTTTT. This sequence encodes CASSQDRVSPGLGTGELFF.

The J gene is TRBJ1-2, the V gene TRBV7-8, with 7 positions matching TRBD1. With V trimmed by 6 bases and J by 3 bases, 10 bases remained unmatched. CDR3 length equals 15 residues. Germline V gene data show CDR1 as SGHVS and CDR2 as FQNEAQ. In nucleotides, the CDR3 is TGTGCCAGCAGACCTGCCACGACAGGGTACTATGGCTACACCTTC. It encodes CASRPATTGYYGYTF. The full variable domain, rest sourced from reference TRBV7-8 and TRBJ1-2, is GAGVSQSPRYKVAKRGQDVALRCDPISGHVSLFWYQQALGQGPEFLTYFQNEAQLDKSGLPSDRFFAERPEGSVSTLKIQRTQQEDSAVYLCASRPATTGYYGYTFGSGTRLTVV.

The table lists this clone with a few counts. The chain employs TRBV29-1 and TRBJ1-1; possibly TRBD1 for D (5 bases). Germline V gives CDR1 SQVTM, CDR2 ANQGSEA. Trimming took 7 bases from V and 8 from J, leaving 17 bases between them. The CDR3 extends over 12 amino acids. The chain's CDR3 is CSAGGHQGEAFF. In DNA form, the CDR3 reads TGCAGCGCCGGTGGTCACCAGGGAGAAGCTTTCTTT.

The rearrangement joins TRBV30 to TRBJ1-5; D remains unclear. In germline, CDR1 is GTSNPN, CDR2 SVGIG (reference sequence). Trimming cost V 1 base and J 1 base, with 5 bases left between them. This CDR3 contains 13 residues. The DNA for the CDR3 is TGTGCCTGGAGTGCCGAGAGCAATCAGCCCCAGCATTTT. Protein: CAWSAESNQPQHF.

The chain links TRBV5-1 to TRBJ2-5, with D unclear. The V end was cut by 4 bases, the J end by 4 bases, with 17 bases between. Germline values: CDR1 SGHRS, CDR2 YFSETQ. This CDR3 comprises 15 residues. This CDR3 reads CASSAEDSSRETQYF. The DNA of the CDR3 is TGCGCCAGCAGCGCCGAAGACTCCTCGAGAGAGACCCAGTACTTC.

This clone came up a few times. This chain uses TRBV29-1 with TRBJ2-3; TRBD1 aligns across 7 bases. Germline trimming cut 8 bases from V and 2 bases from J; bases unmatched to any gene: 16. The CDR3 has 16 amino acids. Germline CDR1 and CDR2: SQVTM and ANQGSEA. CDR3 sequence: CSSWGGQEDPTDTQYF. DNA for the CDR3: TGCAGCTCCTGGGGTGGACAGGAGGATCCCACAGATACGCAGTATTTT.

CDR3 sequence reads: CASGLSWDEQFF. CDR3 nucleotides: TGTGCTAGTGGTTTGTCCTGGGATGAGCAGTTCTTC. The V call is TRBV12-5, the J call TRBJ2-1; D call uncertain. This CDR3 has 12 amino acids. Germline V gene sequence: CDR1 LGHNT, CDR2 FRNRAP. Trimming left V 2 bases short and J 8 bases short, with 7 bases between.

This sequence joins TRBV30 and TRBJ1-5, with 7 positions matching TRBD1. There are 15 residues in the CDR3. CDR1 and CDR2 (germline): GTSNPN, SVGIG (reference sequence). Losses at the gene ends were 5 bases for V and 3 bases for J; bases not matched to a gene: 10. The CDR3 region has the DNA TGTGCCTGGGGACCCGGGGGACAGTACAATCAGCCCCAGCATTTT. It codes for CAWGPGGQYNQPQHF. Full variable domain (remainder filled in from reference TRBV30 and TRBJ1-5): SQTIHQWPATLVQPVGSPLSLECTVEGTSNPNLYWYRQAAGRGLQLLFYSVGIGQISSEVPQNLSASRPQDRQFILSSKKLLLSDSGFYLCAWGPGGQYNQPQHFGDGTRLSIL.

The V call is TRBV29-1, the J call TRBJ2-1; 13 nucleotides match TRBD2. The CDR3 extends over 16 amino acids. J lost 4 bases, V lost 3 bases, and 6 bases had no gene match. CDR1 is SQVTM, CDR2 ANQGSEA, per germline. The CDR3 is CSVETTSGGLYNEQFF. The CDR3 coding sequence is TGCAGCGTTGAGACGACTAGCGGGGGGCTATACAATGAGCAGTTCTTC.

This clone was counted only a few times. Other DNA sequences in the same sample also yield this CDR3. The chain employs TRBV14 and TRBJ2-7; D gene unclear. Trimming left V 2 bases short and J 1 base short, with 0 bases between. Germline CDR1 is SGHDN and CDR2 is FVKESK. CDR3 length: 11 residues. The CDR3 DNA sequence: TGTGCCAGCAGCCAATCCTACGAGCAGTACTTC. Protein product: CASSQSYEQYF. The full variable domain, with the rest looked up from reference TRBV14 and TRBJ2-7, is EAGVTQFPSHSVIEKGQTVTLRCDPISGHDNLYWYRRVMGKEIKFLLHFVKESKQDESGMPNNRFLAERTGGTYSTLKVQPAELEDSGVYFCASSQSYEQYFGPGTRLTVT.

This clone was counted a few times. The gene calls are TRBV29-1 and TRBJ2-7, with TRBD1 matching 8 bases. CDR1 is SQVTM, CDR2 ANQGSEA, per germline. V gave up 2 bases and J gave up 8 bases; unmatched junction bases: 11. This CDR3 has 14 residues. The CDR3 DNA follows: TGCAGCGTTGAATGGTGGACAGGGACTCAGCAGCAGTACTTC. This codes for CSVEWWTGTQQQYF.

The chain joins TRBV7-9 to TRBJ2-7; D unclear. V lost 5 bases to trimming and J lost 5 bases, with 13 bases between them. Per the germline V gene, CDR1 is SEHNR and CDR2 is FQNEAQ (reference sequence). The CDR3 loop spans 13 amino acids. CDR3 residues: CASSRVPRDEQYF. The CDR3 nucleotides are TGTGCCAGCAGCCGAGTGCCCCGGGACGAGCAGTACTTC.

The rearrangement links TRBV29-1 to TRBJ2-1; D call uncertain. Germline lookup yields CDR1 SQVTM and CDR2 ANQGSEA. The length of the CDR3 is 11 residues. The CDR3 protein is CSSDTYNEQFF. CDR3 bases: TGCAGTTCGGATACATACAATGAGCAGTTCTTC.

The chain recombines TRBV14 with TRBJ2-7; possibly TRBD1 for D (6 bases). This CDR3 has 13 amino acids. CDR1 and CDR2 from the germline V gene are SGHDN and FVKESK. V gave up 2 bases and J gave up 7 bases, with 12 bases separating them. The CDR3 DNA is TGTGCCAGCAGCCAAATACAGGGTCGTGAGCAGTACTTC. Translation: CASSQIQGREQYF.

This chain links TRBV10-2 with TRBJ1-1; D possibly corresponds to TRBD1 (6 bases). Germline V lookup: CDR1 WSHSY, CDR2 SAAADI. The CDR3 sequence is 15 residues long. Trimming cost V 4 bases and J 6 bases, with 18 bases left between them. DNA of the CDR3: TGCGCCAGCAGTGGGGCGGGGGCGGTCGGGGCTGAAGCTTTCTTT. Protein: CASSGAGAVGAEAFF.

The rearrangement links TRBV29-1 to TRBJ2-1, with D perhaps assigned TRBD1 or TRBD2 (6 bases each). V was trimmed by 2 bases and J by 4 bases, leaving 9 bases between them. Germline lookup yields CDR1 SQVTM and CDR2 ANQGSEA. CDR3 size: 13 residues. CDR3 residues: CSVERGRYNEQFF. CDR3 coding DNA: TGCAGCGTTGAACGGGGGCGATACAATGAGCAGTTCTTC.

The J gene is TRBJ2-3, the V gene TRBV29-1, with D tentatively TRBD1 (5 bases). The CDR3 is 13 residues long. With 4 bases removed from V and 4 bases from J, the gap between germline ends came to 12 bases. Looked up from germline, CDR1 is SQVTM and CDR2 is ANQGSEA. The CDR3 coding sequence is TGCAGCGTTGGACTGCAGGGTGCAGATACGCAGTATTTT. It is translated as CSVGLQGADTQYF.

This clone has just a few counts. The chain joins TRBV29-1 to TRBJ2-7; either TRBD1 or TRBD2 may supply D (5 bases each). The CDR3 sequence is 15 residues long. Germline loops: CDR1 SQVTM, CDR2 ANQGSEA. Trimming stripped 0 bases from V and 2 bases from J, with 14 bases between. CDR3 region: CSVEEGERATYEQYF. The CDR3 DNA reads as TGCAGCGTTGAAGAGGGGGAACGGGCAACCTACGAGCAGTACTTC.

This chain links TRBV14 with TRBJ2-5; TRBD2 might be the D (6 bases). CDR3 size: 15 residues. V was cut by 2 bases and J by 2 bases, with 12 bases left in between. Germline V gene sequence: CDR1 SGHDN, CDR2 FVKESK. The CDR3 spells CASSQWDLNQETQYF. CDR3 in DNA: TGTGCCAGCAGCCAATGGGACTTGAATCAAGAGACCCAGTACTTC.

This clone was detected only once. The chain uses TRBV9 and TRBJ2-3; D is undetermined. The CDR3 runs to 14 residues. The ends were cut back, 1 base at V and 6 bases at J, with 12 bases in the middle. The germline V gene encodes CDR1 SGDLS and CDR2 YYNGEE. The CDR3 region has the DNA TGTGCCAGCAGCGTATCATCGGAAGGCGATACGCAGTATTTT. Amino acids: CASSVSSEGDTQYF. The full variable domain, in which reference TRBV9 and TRBJ2-3 provide the parts outside the CDR3, is DSGVTQTPKHLITATGQRVTLRCSPRSGDLSVYWYQQSLDQGLQFLIQYYNGEERAKGNILERFSAQQFPDLHSELNLSSLELGDSALYFCASSVSSEGDTQYFGPGTRLTVL.

This clone has a handful of counts. The CDR3 region is CSVEGDRVGNTIYF. DNA of the CDR3: TGCAGCGTTGAAGGAGACAGGGTCGGAAACACCATATATTTT. J is TRBJ1-3 and V is TRBV29-1; 7 bases line up with TRBD1. Germline V gene data show CDR1 as SQVTM and CDR2 as ANQGSEA. CDR3 length: 14 amino acids. Trimming cost V 1 base and J 4 bases; bases outside gene matches: 4.

Concerning this clone: Different DNA sequences within this sample yield the same CDR3. The V call is TRBV2, the J call TRBJ2-1; D is unclear. V lost 5 bases and J 4 bases, leaving 3 bases between the germline ends. The CDR3 runs 11 residues. Germline CDR1 is SNHLY and CDR2 is FYNNEI. The CDR3 region has the DNA TGTGCCAGCAGTCCATACAATGAGCAGTTCTTC. Amino acids: CASSPYNEQFF.

The genes are TRBV14 and TRBJ2-3; D is unresolved. V lost 1 base and J lost 2, with 7 bases in between. Germline-derived CDR1 and CDR2 are SGHDN and FVKESK. The CDR3 spans 14 residues. The CDR3 coding sequence is TGTGCCAGCAGCCAAGCGGGCTACACAGATACGCAGTATTTT. Amino acids: CASSQAGYTDTQYF.